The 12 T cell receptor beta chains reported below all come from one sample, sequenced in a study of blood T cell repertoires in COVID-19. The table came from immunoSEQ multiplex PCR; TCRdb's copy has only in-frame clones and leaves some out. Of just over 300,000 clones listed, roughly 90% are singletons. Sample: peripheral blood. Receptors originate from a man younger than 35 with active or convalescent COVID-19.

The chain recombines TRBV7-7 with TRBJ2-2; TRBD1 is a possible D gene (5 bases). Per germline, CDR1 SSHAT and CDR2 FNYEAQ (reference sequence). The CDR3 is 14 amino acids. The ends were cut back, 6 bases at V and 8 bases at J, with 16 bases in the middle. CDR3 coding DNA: TGTGCCAGCAGTCAGACAGACGAAGGAGGGGAGCTGTTTTTT. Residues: CASSQTDEGGELFF. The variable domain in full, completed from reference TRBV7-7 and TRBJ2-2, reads GAGVSQSPRYKVTKRGQDVTLRCDPISSHATLYWYQQALGQGPEFLTYFNYEAQPDKSGLPSDRFSAERPEGSISTLTIQRTEQRDSAMYRCASSQTDEGGELFFGEGSRLTVL.

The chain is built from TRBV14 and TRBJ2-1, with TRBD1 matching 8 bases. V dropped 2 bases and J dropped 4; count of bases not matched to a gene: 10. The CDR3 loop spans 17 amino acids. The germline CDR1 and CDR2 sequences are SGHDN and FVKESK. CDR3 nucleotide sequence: TGTGCCAGCAGCCAATCTCACCCGAGACAGGGGTACAATGAGCAGTTCTTC. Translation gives CASSQSHPRQGYNEQFF. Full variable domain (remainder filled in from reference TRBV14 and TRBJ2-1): EAGVTQFPSHSVIEKGQTVTLRCDPISGHDNLYWYRRVMGKEIKFLLHFVKESKQDESGMPNNRFLAERTGGTYSTLKVQPAELEDSGVYFCASSQSHPRQGYNEQFFGPGTRLTVL.

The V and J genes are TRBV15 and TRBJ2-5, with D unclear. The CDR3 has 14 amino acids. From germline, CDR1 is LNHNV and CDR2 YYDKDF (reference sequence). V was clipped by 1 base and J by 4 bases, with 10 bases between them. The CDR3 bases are TGTGCCACCAGCAGAGGGGCAGGATTAGAGACCCAGTACTTC. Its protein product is CATSRGAGLETQYF.

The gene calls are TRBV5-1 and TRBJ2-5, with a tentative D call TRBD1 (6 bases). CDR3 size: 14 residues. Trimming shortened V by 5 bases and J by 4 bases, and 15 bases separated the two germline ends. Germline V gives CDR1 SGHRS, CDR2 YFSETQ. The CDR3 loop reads CASSSTGRRETQYF. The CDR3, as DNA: TGCGCCAGCAGTTCAACAGGGCGTCGAGAGACCCAGTACTTC.

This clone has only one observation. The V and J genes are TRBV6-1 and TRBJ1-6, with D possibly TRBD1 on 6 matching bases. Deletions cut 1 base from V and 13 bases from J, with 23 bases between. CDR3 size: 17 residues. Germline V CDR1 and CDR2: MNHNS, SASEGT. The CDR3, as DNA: TGTGCCAGCAGTGAAGAGGCTGGGGGCCCAGGACGGGCCCCCCTCCACTTT. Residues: CASSEEAGGPGRAPLHF.

DNA for the CDR3: TGTGCCAGCTCACCGGAACTAGCGGGGACCGGGGAGCTGTTTTTT. This gives the protein CASSPELAGTGELFF. V is TRBV18 and J is TRBJ2-2; TRBD2 matches 10 bases. Germline assignment: CDR1 KGHSH and CDR2 LQKENI. This CDR3 is built from 15 residues. Trimming took 3 bases from V and 5 from J; bases not matched to a gene: 3. The full variable domain, completed using reference TRBV18 and TRBJ2-2, is NAGVMQNPRHLVRRRGQEARLRCSPMKGHSHVYWYRQLPEEGLKFMVYLQKENIIDESGMPKERFSAEFPKEGPSILRIQQVVRGDSAAYFCASSPELAGTGELFFGEGSRLTVL.

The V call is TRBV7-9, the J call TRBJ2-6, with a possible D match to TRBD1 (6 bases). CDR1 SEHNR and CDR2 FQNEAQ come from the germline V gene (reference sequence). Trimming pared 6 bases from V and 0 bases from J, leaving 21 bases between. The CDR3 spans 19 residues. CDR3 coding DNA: TGTGCCAGCAGACCAACCGCAGGGGTTACCGCCTCTGGGGCCAACGTCCTGACTTTC. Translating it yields CASRPTAGVTASGANVLTF.

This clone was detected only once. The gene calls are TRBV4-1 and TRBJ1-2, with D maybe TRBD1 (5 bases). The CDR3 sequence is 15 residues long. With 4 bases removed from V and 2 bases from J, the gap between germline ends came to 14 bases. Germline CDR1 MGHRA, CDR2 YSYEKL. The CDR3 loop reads CASSPVGEANYGYTF. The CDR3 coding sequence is TGCGCCAGCAGCCCAGTGGGGGAGGCCAACTATGGCTACACCTTC.

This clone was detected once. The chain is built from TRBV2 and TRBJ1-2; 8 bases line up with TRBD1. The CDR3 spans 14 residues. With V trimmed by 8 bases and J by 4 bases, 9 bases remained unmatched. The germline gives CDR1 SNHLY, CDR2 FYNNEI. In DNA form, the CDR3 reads TGTGCCAGCCGGGACAGGCCAATTAGCTATGGCTACACCTTC. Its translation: CASRDRPISYGYTF.

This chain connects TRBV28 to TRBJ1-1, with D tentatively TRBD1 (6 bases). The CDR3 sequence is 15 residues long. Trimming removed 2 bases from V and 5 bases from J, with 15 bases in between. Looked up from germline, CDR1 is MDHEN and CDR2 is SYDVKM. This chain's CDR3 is CASSLIGGRRTEAFF. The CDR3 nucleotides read TGTGCCAGCAGTTTAATTGGGGGCCGTAGGACTGAAGCTTTCTTT.

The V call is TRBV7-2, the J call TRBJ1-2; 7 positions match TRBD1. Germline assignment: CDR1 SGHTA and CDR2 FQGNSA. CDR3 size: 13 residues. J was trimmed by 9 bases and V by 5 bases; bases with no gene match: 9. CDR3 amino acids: CASSEQGSLSYTF. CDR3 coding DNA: TGTGCCAGCAGCGAACAGGGGAGTCTTAGCTACACCTTC.

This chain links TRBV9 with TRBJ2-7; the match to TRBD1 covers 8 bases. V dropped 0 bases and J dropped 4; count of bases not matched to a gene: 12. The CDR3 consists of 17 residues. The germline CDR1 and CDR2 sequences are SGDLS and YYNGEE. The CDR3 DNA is TGTGCCAGCAGCGTAGCTCCAGGACAGGGCGTCGATTACGAGCAGTACTTC. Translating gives CASSVAPGQGVDYEQYF.